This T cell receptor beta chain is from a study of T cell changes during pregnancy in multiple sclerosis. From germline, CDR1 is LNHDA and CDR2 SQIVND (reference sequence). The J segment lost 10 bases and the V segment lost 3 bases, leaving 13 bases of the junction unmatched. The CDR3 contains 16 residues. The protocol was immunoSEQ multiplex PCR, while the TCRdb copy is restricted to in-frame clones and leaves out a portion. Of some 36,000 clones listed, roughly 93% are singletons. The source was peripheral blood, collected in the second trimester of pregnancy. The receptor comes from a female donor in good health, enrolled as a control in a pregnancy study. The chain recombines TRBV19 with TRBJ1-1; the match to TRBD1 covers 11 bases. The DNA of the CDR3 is TGTGCCAGTAGTATTGGACAGGGGGCACATACACTGGGAGCTTTCTTT. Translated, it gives CASSIGQGAHTLGAFF.